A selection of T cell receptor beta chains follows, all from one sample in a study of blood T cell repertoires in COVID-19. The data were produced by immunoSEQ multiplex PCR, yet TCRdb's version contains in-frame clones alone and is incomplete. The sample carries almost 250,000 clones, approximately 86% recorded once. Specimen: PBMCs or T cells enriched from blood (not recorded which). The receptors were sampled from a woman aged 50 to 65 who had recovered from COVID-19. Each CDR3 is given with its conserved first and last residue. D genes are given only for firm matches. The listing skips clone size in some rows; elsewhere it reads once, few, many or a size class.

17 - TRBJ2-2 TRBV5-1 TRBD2 CASSLALAGHVTGELFF TGCGCCAGCAGCTTGGCCCTAGCGGGACACGTGACCGGGGAGCTGTTTTTT
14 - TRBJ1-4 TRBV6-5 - CASSGGSSNEKLFF TGTGCCAGCTCCGGGGGGTCCAGTAATGAAAAACTGTTTTTT
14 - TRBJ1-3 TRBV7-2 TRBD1 CASRPTGGGNTIYF TGTGCCAGCAGGCCGACAGGGGGCGGAAACACCATATATTTT
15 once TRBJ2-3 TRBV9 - CASSVVSGPTDTQYF TGTGCCAGCAGCGTAGTAAGCGGACCCACAGATACGCAGTATTTT
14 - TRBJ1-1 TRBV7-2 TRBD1 CASSFSRDSAEAFF TGTGCCAGCAGCTTTTCCCGGGACAGCGCTGAAGCTTTCTTT
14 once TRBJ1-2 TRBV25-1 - CASSESGRGFGYTF TGTGCCAGCAGTGAATCGGGCAGGGGATTTGGCTACACCTTC
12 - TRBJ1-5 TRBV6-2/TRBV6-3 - CASSRGDQPQHF TGTGCCAGCAGTCGCGGGGATCAGCCCCAGCATTTT
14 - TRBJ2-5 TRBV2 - CASSATDLGETQYF TGTGCCAGCAGCGCGACAGACCTGGGGGAGACCCAGTACTTC
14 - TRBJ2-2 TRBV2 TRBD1 CASRTGQGYGELFF TGTGCCAGCCGCACCGGACAGGGGTACGGGGAGCTGTTTTTT
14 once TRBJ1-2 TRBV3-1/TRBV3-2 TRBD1 CASSPRDRPYGYTF TGTGCCAGCAGCCCTAGGGACAGACCATATGGCTACACCTTC
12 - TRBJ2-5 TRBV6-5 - CASKTGQETQYF TGTGCCAGCAAAACAGGACAAGAGACCCAGTACTTC
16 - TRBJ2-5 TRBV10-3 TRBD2 CAISNEDGTKQETQYF TGTGCCATCAGTAACGAAGACGGGACTAAACAAGAGACCCAGTACTTC
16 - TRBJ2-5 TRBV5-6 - CASSFYSGSHGETQYF TGTGCCAGCAGCTTTTACTCCGGGTCCCACGGGGAGACCCAGTACTTC
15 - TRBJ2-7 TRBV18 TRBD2 CASSTTSGSSYEQYF TGTGCCAGCTCAACCACTAGCGGGAGCTCCTACGAGCAGTACTTC
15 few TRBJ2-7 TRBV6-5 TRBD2 CASSPASGEILEQYF TGTGCCAGCAGTCCCGCTAGCGGCGAGATTCTCGAGCAGTACTTC
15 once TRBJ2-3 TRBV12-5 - CASGFPTSQTDTQYF TGTGCTAGTGGTTTCCCCACTAGTCAGACAGATACGCAGTATTTT
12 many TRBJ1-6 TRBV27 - CATATPGGALHF TGTGCCACCGCTACCCCGGGGGGAGCCCTCCACTTT
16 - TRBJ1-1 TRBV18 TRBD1 CASSPGQGRINTEAFF TGTGCCAGCTCACCGGGACAGGGCAGGATAAACACTGAAGCTTTCTTT
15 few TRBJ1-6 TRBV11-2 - CASSLDGQYNSPLHF TGTGCCAGCAGCTTAGATGGACAGTATAATTCACCCCTCCACTTT
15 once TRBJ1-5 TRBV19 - CASSTPGDSNQPQHF TGTGCCAGTAGTACACCGGGGGATAGCAATCAGCCCCAGCATTTT
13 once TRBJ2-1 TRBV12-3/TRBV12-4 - CASSAGTSMLQFF TGTGCCAGCAGTGCAGGGACTTCCATGTTACAGTTCTTC
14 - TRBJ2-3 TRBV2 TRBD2 CASSGTSGTATQYF TGTGCCAGCAGCGGGACTAGCGGGACGGCTACGCAGTATTTT
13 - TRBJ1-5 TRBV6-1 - CASSEVRDQPQHF TGTGCCAGCAGTGAAGTGCGGGATCAGCCCCAGCATTTT
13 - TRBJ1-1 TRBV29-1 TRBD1 CSVDDRGGMGAFF TGCAGCGTCGATGACAGGGGAGGGATGGGGGCTTTCTTT
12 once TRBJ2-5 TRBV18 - CASSPLRETQYF TGTGCCAGCTCACCACTCAGAGAGACCCAGTACTTC
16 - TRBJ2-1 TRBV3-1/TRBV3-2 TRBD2 CASSQLASGRINEQFF TGTGCCAGCAGCCAACTAGCCAGCGGGAGGATCAATGAGCAGTTCTTC
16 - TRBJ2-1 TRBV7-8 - CASSPVGLVGISEQFF TGTGCCAGCAGCCCTGTGGGACTTGTGGGGATATCGGAGCAGTTCTTC
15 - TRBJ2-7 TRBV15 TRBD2 CATSRVGLAGYEQYF TGTGCCACCAGCAGGGTTGGACTAGCAGGCTACGAGCAGTACTTC
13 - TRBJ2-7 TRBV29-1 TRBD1 CSVARQGVDEQYF TGCAGCGTTGCGCGACAGGGGGTGGACGAGCAGTACTTC
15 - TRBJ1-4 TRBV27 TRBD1 CASRPWTGKGEKLFF TGTGCCAGCCGTCCTTGGACAGGGAAAGGTGAAAAACTGTTTTTT
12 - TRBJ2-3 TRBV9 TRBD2 CASSSGVDTQYF TGTGCCAGCAGCAGCGGGGTAGATACGCAGTATTTT
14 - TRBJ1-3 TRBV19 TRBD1 CASSIDRAGNTIYF TGTGCCAGTAGTATCGACAGGGCTGGAAACACCATATATTTT
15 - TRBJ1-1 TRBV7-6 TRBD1 CASSLGQGAKTEAFF TGTGCCAGCAGCTTAGGACAGGGGGCGAAAACTGAAGCTTTCTTT
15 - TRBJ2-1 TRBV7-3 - CASSPSVGHYNEQFF TGTGCCAGCAGCCCCTCGGTGGGACACTACAATGAGCAGTTCTTC
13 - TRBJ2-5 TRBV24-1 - CATSDFGEETQYF TGTGCCACCAGTGATTTTGGGGAGGAGACCCAGTACTTC
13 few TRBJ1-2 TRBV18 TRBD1 CASSPEGAVGYTF TGTGCCAGCTCACCAGAGGGGGCCGTTGGCTACACCTTC
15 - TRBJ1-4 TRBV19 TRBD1 CASSNSGGTNEKLFF TGTGCCAGTAGTAACTCAGGGGGCACTAATGAAAAACTGTTTTTT
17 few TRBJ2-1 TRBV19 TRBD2 CASSRGPGTSVYNEQFF TGTGCCAGTAGTAGGGGACCGGGGACTAGCGTCTACAATGAGCAGTTCTTC
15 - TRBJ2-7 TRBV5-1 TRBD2 CASSFGLAGVGEQYF TGCGCCAGCAGCTTCGGACTAGCGGGAGTGGGTGAGCAGTACTTC
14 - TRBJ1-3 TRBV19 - CASESRGVGNTIYF TGTGCCAGCGAGTCGCGGGGGGTTGGAAACACCATATATTTT
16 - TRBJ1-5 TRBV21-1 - CASSTETGDSNQPQHF TGTGCCAGCAGCACCGAAACAGGGGATAGCAATCAGCCCCAGCATTTT
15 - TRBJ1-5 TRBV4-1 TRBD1 CASSTQGNSNQPQHF TGCGCCAGCAGCACACAGGGGAATAGCAATCAGCCCCAGCATTTT
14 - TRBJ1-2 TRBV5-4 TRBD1 CASSLPDRAYGYTF TGTGCCAGCAGCTTGCCCGACAGGGCCTATGGCTACACCTTC
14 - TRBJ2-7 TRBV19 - CASRNRESRYEQYF TGTGCCAGTAGGAACAGGGAATCTAGGTACGAGCAGTACTTC
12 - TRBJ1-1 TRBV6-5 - CASSSPGTEAFF TGTGCCAGCAGCTCGCCGGGCACTGAAGCTTTCTTT
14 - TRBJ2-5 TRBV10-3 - CAISERVRTGTQYF TGTGCCATCAGTGAGCGTGTCAGAACGGGGACCCAGTACTTC
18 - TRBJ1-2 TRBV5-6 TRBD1 CASSLFSGQGSISYGYTF TGTGCCAGCAGCTTGTTCAGCGGACAGGGTTCGATATCATATGGCTACACCTTC